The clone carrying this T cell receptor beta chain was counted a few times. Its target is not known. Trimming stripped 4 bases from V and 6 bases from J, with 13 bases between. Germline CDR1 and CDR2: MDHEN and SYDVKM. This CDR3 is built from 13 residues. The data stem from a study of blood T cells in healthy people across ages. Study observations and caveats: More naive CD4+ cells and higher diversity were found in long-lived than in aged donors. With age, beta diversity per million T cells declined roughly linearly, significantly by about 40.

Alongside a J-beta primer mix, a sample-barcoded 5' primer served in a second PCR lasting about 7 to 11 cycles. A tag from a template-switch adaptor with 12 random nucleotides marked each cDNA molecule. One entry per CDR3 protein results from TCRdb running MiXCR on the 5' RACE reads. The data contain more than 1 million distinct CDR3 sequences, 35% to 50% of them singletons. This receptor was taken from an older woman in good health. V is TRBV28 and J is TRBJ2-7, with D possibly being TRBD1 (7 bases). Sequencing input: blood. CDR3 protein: CASSSAQGGEQYF. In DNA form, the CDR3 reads TGTGCCAGCAGTTCCGCTCAGGGGGGCGAGCAGTACTTC. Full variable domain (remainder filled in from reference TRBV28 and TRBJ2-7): DVKVTQSSRYLVKRTGEKVFLECVQDMDHENMFWYRQDPGLGLRLIYFSYDVKMKEKGDIPEGYSVSREKKERFSLILESASTNQTSMYLCASSSAQGGEQYFGPGTRLTVT.